This T cell receptor beta chain was captured in a study of cytomegalovirus exposure and HLA in healthy donors. In the study overall: The same platform was used for the 110 or so validation repertoires and the roughly 600 first-cohort repertoires, a later analysis reported. Whole-study findings and limits: The authors listed 150 to 200 TCR beta chains as cytomegalovirus-associated. Reports showed the classifier diagnosing cytomegalovirus status with high specificity and sensitivity. Most TCR sequences were rare, but some public TCRs occurred in many donors.

Profiled with immunoSEQ multiplex PCR; TCRdb holds only in-frame clones, not every one. The profile shows approximately 71,000 clones, 94% of them singletons. Trimming pared 7 bases from V and 4 bases from J, leaving 14 bases between. Germline V gives CDR1 LNHDA, CDR2 SQIVND (reference sequence). This CDR3 contains 14 residues. As regards this clone: Antigen: not known.

Sequencing was performed on PBMCs. The sequence derives from a young woman in good health and CMV-seronegative. The chain uses TRBV19 and TRBJ1-5; D is ambiguous. The CDR3 DNA follows: TGTGCCAGTACCATCATTCACTCTAATCAGCCCCAGCATTTT. Protein product: CASTIIHSNQPQHF.